This T cell receptor beta chain appears in the sequencing data of a study of blood T cell repertoires in COVID-19. Study-wide background: COVID-19 samples from acute and convalescent phases originated in the United States, Italy and Spain. Sources were T cells, B-cell-depleted T cells, or PBMCs; the material itself was cDNA or gDNA.

CDR3 length: 16 amino acids. Trimming removed 0 bases from V and 4 bases from J; junction bases left unmatched: 3. The germline CDR1 and CDR2 sequences are LGHNA and YNFKEQ. In the original analysis: Amplified reference gene primers provided the basis for estimating nucleated cell counts. The data were produced by immunoSEQ multiplex PCR, yet TCRdb's version contains in-frame clones alone and is incomplete. Clonal size and the V and J genes are those of that table, whereas D and trimming came from the DNA. The sample has 150,000 to 180,000 clones; 85% to 90% are singletons. This sequence was found in a woman in her thirties or forties with acute or convalescent COVID-19. The sample taken for sequencing was peripheral blood. This chain joins TRBV4-2 and TRBJ2-3, with 11 bases fitting TRBD2. The CDR3 sequence is CASSQETSGIPDTQYF. CDR3 in DNA: TGTGCCAGCAGCCAAGAGACTAGCGGGATCCCAGATACGCAGTATTTT.